These 13 T cell receptor beta chains were sequenced from one sample in a study of T cell responses to AZD1222 COVID-19 vaccine. The repertoire was sequenced with immunoSEQ multiplex PCR; TCRdb's copy has only in-frame clones and lacks some. The sample consists of around 100,000 clones, roughly nine tenths of them appearing once. Sequenced here: peripheral blood, sampled on day 0 of AZD1222 vaccination. Receptors were obtained from an adult in good health.

The chain has TRBV28 and TRBJ1-5; the D gene is possibly TRBD1 (5 bases). CDR1 and CDR2 from the germline V gene are MDHEN and SYDVKM. The CDR3 loop spans 17 amino acids. Trimming removed 4 bases from V and 4 bases from J, with 20 bases in between. CDR3 sequence reads: CASSSSHIGHLNQPQHF. CDR3 nucleotide sequence: TGTGCCAGCAGTTCCTCTCATATTGGACACTTAAATCAGCCCCAGCATTTT.

The rearrangement joins TRBV4-1 to TRBJ1-2; D is possibly TRBD1 (5 bases). The CDR3 totals 14 residues. Trimming left V 5 bases short and J 8 bases short, with 18 bases between. Germline CDR1 MGHRA, CDR2 YSYEKL. The CDR3 loop reads CASSVLQGERGYTF. The CDR3 bases are TGCGCCAGCAGCGTACTCCAGGGCGAGAGAGGCTACACCTTC.

The chain recombines TRBV28 with TRBJ1-2; D is uncertain. V lost 4 bases to trimming and J lost 5 bases, with 8 bases between them. CDR1 is MDHEN and CDR2 is SYDVKM in the germline V gene. The CDR3 contains 12 residues. CDR3 amino acids: CASSSSEYGYTF. The CDR3 DNA reads as TGTGCCAGCAGTTCGTCAGAATATGGCTACACCTTC.

The genes are TRBV4-1 and TRBJ1-1, with 8 bases lining up with TRBD1. The CDR3 totals 15 residues. V trimming: 4 bases; J trimming: 1 base; junction bases outside the gene matches: 5. Germline-derived CDR1 and CDR2 are MGHRA and YSYEKL. This chain's CDR3 is CASSPGTGRNTEAFF. The CDR3 DNA reads as TGCGCCAGCAGCCCTGGGACAGGACGGAACACTGAAGCTTTCTTT.

This clone was detected once. J is TRBJ1-2 and V is TRBV28, with TRBD1 matching over 7 bases. With 6 bases clipped from V and 8 bases from J, the junction kept 6 bases outside the gene matches. This CDR3 contains 12 residues. Germline CDR1 reads MDHEN; CDR2 reads SYDVKM. The DNA for the CDR3 is TGTGCCAGCAGAACATACAGGGGCGGCTACACCTTC. It is translated as CASRTYRGGYTF.

The rearrangement uses TRBV7-8 and TRBJ2-7; 8 bases agree with TRBD2. CDR1 is SGHVS and CDR2 is FQNEAQ in the germline V gene. This CDR3 comprises 14 residues. Trimming at V came to 3 bases and at J to 5 bases, leaving 6 bases not matched to a gene. CDR3: CASSLRHGGDEQYF. The CDR3 DNA sequence: TGTGCCAGCAGCTTGCGGCACGGGGGGGACGAGCAGTACTTC.

Only one count was recorded for this clone. This rearrangement joins TRBV7-2 to TRBJ2-7; perhaps TRBD1 as D (5 bases). Germline values: CDR1 SGHTA, CDR2 FQGNSA. Trimming cost V 5 bases and J 3 bases, with 11 bases left between them. The CDR3 is made up of 13 amino acids. The CDR3 region has the DNA TGTGCCAGCAGCGTAGGACACGTCTACGAGCAGTACTTC. It translates to CASSVGHVYEQYF.

The chain combines TRBV6-4 with TRBJ2-3, with TRBD1 as a possible D gene (5 bases). CDR1 and CDR2 (germline): MRHNA, SNTAGT. The CDR3 is made up of 20 amino acids. Trimming removed 3 bases at V and 5 bases at J, with 30 bases between. This CDR3 is CASSEKINFKKVAGLDTQYF. DNA of the CDR3: TGTGCCAGCAGTGAAAAAATAAACTTCAAAAAAGTGGCAGGGCTAGATACGCAGTATTTT.

The rearrangement joins TRBV7-2 to TRBJ2-7; 9 bases agree with TRBD2. The CDR3 loop spans 17 amino acids. With V trimmed by 5 bases and J by 2 bases, 13 bases remained unmatched. Germline V gene sequence: CDR1 SGHTA, CDR2 FQGNSA. CDR3 DNA sequence: TGTGCCAGCAGCATTAGCGGGGGCTATGGAGCGACCTACGAGCAGTACTTC. Translating it yields CASSISGGYGATYEQYF.

The rearrangement links TRBV5-1 to TRBJ2-2; TRBD1 might be the D (6 bases). The CDR3 has 17 residues. V was clipped by 7 bases and J by 1 base, with 20 bases between them. CDR1 and CDR2 (germline): SGHRS, YFSETQ. The CDR3 region is CASRPDAAGENTGELFF. CDR3 bases: TGCGCCAGCCGCCCTGACGCGGCAGGGGAGAACACCGGGGAGCTGTTTTTT.

The chain employs TRBV5-1 and TRBJ1-1; 8 nucleotides line up with TRBD1. The CDR3 is 13 residues long. Germline V gene lookup returns CDR1 SGHRS and CDR2 YFSETQ. Trimming took 4 bases from V and 7 from J; bases not matched to a gene: 6. The CDR3 sequence: CASSVGQDLEAFF. CDR3 nucleotide sequence: TGCGCCAGCAGCGTGGGACAGGATCTTGAAGCTTTCTTT.

V usage is TRBV12-3 or TRBV12-4 and J usage is TRBJ2-5, with no clear D. The CDR3 covers 12 residues. Trimming cost V 4 bases and J 5 bases, with 8 bases left between them. The CDR3: CASSSGGETQYF. In DNA, the CDR3 is TGTGCCAGCAGTTCAGGTGGTGAGACCCAGTACTTC.

V gene TRBV19 combines with J gene TRBJ1-1; D remains ambiguous. CDR3 size: 13 residues. The ends were cut back, 1 base at V and 1 base at J, with 4 bases in the middle. CDR1 LNHDA and CDR2 SQIVND come from the germline V gene (reference sequence). CDR3 residues: CASSIGQNTEAFF. In DNA, the CDR3 is TGTGCCAGTAGTATAGGACAGAACACTGAAGCTTTCTTT.